The T cell receptor beta chain under discussion was sequenced for a study of control samples from healthy donors and cancer patients. The CDR3 sequence is 16 residues long. From germline, CDR1 is SEHNR and CDR2 FQNEAQ (reference sequence). With 5 bases clipped from V and 3 bases from J, the junction kept 10 bases outside the gene matches. This clone was recorded only once. Here immunoSEQ multiplex PCR was the method, and the copy in TCRdb shows in-frame clones only, minus some. The sample comprises around 130,000 clones, 80% to 95% of which are singletons, and 2.5% rests with the top ten. The sample comprised blood. This chain uses TRBV7-9 with TRBJ1-1, with 9 nucleotides matching TRBD1. This sequence was found in a man between 18 and 35 years old in good health. CDR3: CASSPGTGIGHTEAFF. Here the CDR3 DNA reads TGTGCCAGCAGCCCCGGGACAGGGATTGGACACACTGAAGCTTTCTTT.